This record concerns one TCR beta chain sequence. The CDR3 totals 14 residues. The V gene end was trimmed by 3 bases and the J gene end by 10 bases; junction bases not matched to a gene: 7. The V gene's germline CDR1 is MGHRA and CDR2 YSYEKL. Produced via immunoSEQ multiplex PCR; TCRdb's table is partial and in-frame only. The data hold tens of thousands of clones, with about 86% observed a single time. The sample comes from a study of OX40 agonist ivuxolimab in advanced cancers. The overall study: Patients were treated with ivuxolimab, an agonistic anti-OX40 (CD134) antibody. Patients received ivuxolimab, an intravenous treatment, every 2 weeks at 0.01 to 10 mg/kg. Enrollees could have had prior anti-PD-1, anti-PD-L1 or anti-CTLA-4 therapy, which more than 30% had received.

The chain joins TRBV4-1 to TRBJ2-1, with 9 positions matching TRBD1. The sequencing used CD4+ or CD8+ T cells sorted from blood, collected in a trial of the OX40 agonist ivuxolimab. The TCR was taken from an adult with an advanced solid tumor such as melanoma, head and neck, liver or kidney cancer. The CDR3 DNA is TGCGCCAGCAGCCAGACACAGGGGGCTTGGGAGCAGTTCTTC. Amino acid sequence: CASSQTQGAWEQFF.